This T cell receptor (beta chain) was found in a study of cytomegalovirus exposure and HLA in healthy donors. Study conclusions and caveats: Cytomegalovirus status was reportedly diagnosed by the classifier with high specificity and sensitivity. Researchers reported from a later analysis that most CMV-associated TCR beta chains appeared HLA-restricted.

CDR3 length: 12 amino acids. V was shortened by 3 bases and J by 7 bases, with 10 bases between the two germline ends. Germline loops: CDR1 SGHNT, CDR2 YYREEE (reference sequence). PCR involved 60 Vbeta and 13 Jbeta primers. Generated by immunoSEQ multiplex PCR, the TCRdb table keeps only in-frame clones and is missing some. The sample has approximately 150,000 clones, roughly 80% seen once; the top ten hold around 3.7%. This clone appeared a single time. Its antigen is undetermined. V is TRBV5-4 and J is TRBJ1-2; no clear D. The material sequenced was PBMCs. This TCR was recovered from a male donor in good health and CMV-seronegative. The CDR3 nucleotides are TGTGCCAGCAGCTCCGGAGTTCCTGGCTACACCTTC. This codes for CASSSGVPGYTF.